Sequencing of this T cell receptor (beta chain) was carried out in a study of cytotoxic CD8 clonotypes in ibrutinib-treated CLL. General study results and limits: Clonality, elevated at ibrutinib response, dropped back toward baseline at progression. Patients showed higher baseline clonality than age-matched healthy donors, and it tracked circulating CD8+ T-cell counts. Lymph node repertoires were not studied, and sampling times were unmatched. Public clonotypes were seen rarely and were contracted or stable on treatment.

In its sample, this clone was seen once. Its specificity is not known. There are 14 residues in the CDR3. The germline V gene encodes CDR1 SGHRS and CDR2 YFSETQ. V shed 6 bases and J shed 3 bases, with 15 bases lying between them. Assay: immunoSEQ multiplex PCR; the TCRdb copy retains only in-frame clones and omits some. The repertoire holds about 45,000 clones, with 60% to 70% as singletons. The chain carries TRBV5-1 and TRBJ1-1; D is undetermined. Sequenced here: PBMCs, sampled after 24 months of ibrutinib treatment. The origin of this receptor is a human donor with chronic lymphocytic leukemia. For the CDR3, the DNA is TGCGCCAGCAAATTATTAAGTTGGTACACTGAAGCTTTCTTT. Translating it yields CASKLLSWYTEAFF. The full variable domain, rest sourced from reference TRBV5-1 and TRBJ1-1, is KAGVTQTPRYLIKTRGQQVTLSCSPISGHRSVSWYQQTPGQGLQFLFEYFSETQRNKGNFPGRFSGRQFSNSRSEMNVSTLELGDSALYLCASKLLSWYTEAFFGQGTRLTVV.